Given below is one TCR beta chain in context. The data derive from a study of blood T cell repertoires in COVID-19. Whole-study context: COVID-19 samples collected from the United States, Italy and Spain covered acute and convalescent phases.

In the original analysis: How many nucleated cells were present was estimated from reference gene primer amplification. TCRdb keeps only in-frame clones here, not all; method: immunoSEQ multiplex PCR. Clone size and V and J calls were adopted from that table, with D and trimming inferred from the DNA. The sample carries almost 200,000 clones, around four fifths recorded once. The CDR3 contains 14 residues. Seattle enrolled patients during active infection and tracked them longitudinally. The origin of this receptor is a man between 60 and 75 years old with COVID-19, enrolled during active disease. This chain uses TRBV21-1 with TRBJ1-5. TRBV21-1 is shown as a pseudogene. The sequenced sample was peripheral blood. In DNA, the CDR3 is TGTGCCAGCAGCAAAGTGGAGGGAACCCAGCCCCAGCATTTT. Protein sequence: CASSKVEGTQPQHF.